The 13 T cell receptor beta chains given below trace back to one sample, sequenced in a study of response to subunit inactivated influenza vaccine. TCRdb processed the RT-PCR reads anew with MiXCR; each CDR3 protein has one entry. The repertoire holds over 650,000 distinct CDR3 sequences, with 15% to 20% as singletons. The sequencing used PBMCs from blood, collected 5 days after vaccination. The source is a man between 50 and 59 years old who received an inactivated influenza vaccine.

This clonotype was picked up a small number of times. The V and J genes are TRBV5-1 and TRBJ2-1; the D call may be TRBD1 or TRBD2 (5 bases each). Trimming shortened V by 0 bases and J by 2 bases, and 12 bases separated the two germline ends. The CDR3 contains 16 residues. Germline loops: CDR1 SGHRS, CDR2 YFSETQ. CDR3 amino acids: CASSLEKRDPYNEQFF. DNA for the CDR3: TGCGCCAGCAGCTTGGAGAAGAGGGACCCCTACAATGAGCAGTTCTTC.

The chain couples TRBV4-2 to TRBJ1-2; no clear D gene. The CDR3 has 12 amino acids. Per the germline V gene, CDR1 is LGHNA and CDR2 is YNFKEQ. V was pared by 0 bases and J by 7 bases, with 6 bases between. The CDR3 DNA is TGTGCCAGCAGCCAAGAGAAAACTGGCTACACCTTC. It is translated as CASSQEKTGYTF.

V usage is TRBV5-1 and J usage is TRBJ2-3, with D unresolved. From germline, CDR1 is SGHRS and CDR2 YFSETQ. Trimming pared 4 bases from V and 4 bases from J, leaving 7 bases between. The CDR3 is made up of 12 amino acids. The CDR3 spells CASSIRPDTQYF. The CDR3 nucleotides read TGCGCCAGCAGCATAAGACCAGATACGCAGTATTTT.

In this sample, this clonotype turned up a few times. The CDR3 DNA is TGTGCCAGCAAGGAGGGGGTTCAGCCCCAGCATTTT. It codes for CASKEGVQPQHF. The chain employs TRBV28 and TRBJ1-5, with D possibly TRBD1 on 6 matching bases. The ends were cut back, 7 bases at V and 6 bases at J, with 10 bases in the middle. The CDR3 contains 12 residues. Germline V gene sequence: CDR1 MDHEN, CDR2 SYDVKM.

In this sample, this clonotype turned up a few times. CDR3 DNA sequence: TGTGCCAGCAGCTTAGGGGGGGCGGTACAAGAGACCCAGTACTTC. Protein product: CASSLGGAVQETQYF. The J gene is TRBJ2-5, the V gene TRBV7-2; D is tentatively TRBD1 or TRBD2 (6 bases each). Trimming took off 1 base at V and 2 bases at J, with 11 bases between the two ends. From germline, CDR1 is SGHTA and CDR2 FQGNSA. The CDR3 covers 15 residues.

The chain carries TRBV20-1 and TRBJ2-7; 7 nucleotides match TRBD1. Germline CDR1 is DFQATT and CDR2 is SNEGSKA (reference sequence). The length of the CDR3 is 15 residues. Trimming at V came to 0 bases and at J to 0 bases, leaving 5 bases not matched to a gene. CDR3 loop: CSARDTGESSYEQYF. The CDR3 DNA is TGCAGTGCTAGAGATACAGGGGAGAGCTCCTACGAGCAGTACTTC.

CDR3 nucleotides: TGCAGTGCTAGGGACGGTGCGAGGGAAGGGGCCAACGTCCTGACTTTC. Encoded protein: CSARDGAREGANVLTF. The chain joins TRBV20-1 to TRBJ2-6; possible D gene TRBD2, 5 bases. Germline CDR1 and CDR2: DFQATT and SNEGSKA (reference sequence). The CDR3 spans 16 residues. Trimming cost V 3 bases and J 4 bases, with 16 bases left between them.

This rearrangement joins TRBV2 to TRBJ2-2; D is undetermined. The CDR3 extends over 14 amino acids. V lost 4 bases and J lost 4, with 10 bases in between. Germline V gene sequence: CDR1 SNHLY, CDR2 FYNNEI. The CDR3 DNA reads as TGTGCCAGCAGTGTGCGGCGGATCACCGGGGAGCTGTTTTTT. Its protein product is CASSVRRITGELFF.

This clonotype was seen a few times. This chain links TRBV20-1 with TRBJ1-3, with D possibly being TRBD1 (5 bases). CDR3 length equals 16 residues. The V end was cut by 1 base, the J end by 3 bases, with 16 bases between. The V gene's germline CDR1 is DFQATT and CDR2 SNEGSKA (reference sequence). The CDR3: CSARVRTGLYGNTIYF. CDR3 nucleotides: TGCAGTGCTAGAGTCAGAACAGGATTATATGGAAACACCATATATTTT.

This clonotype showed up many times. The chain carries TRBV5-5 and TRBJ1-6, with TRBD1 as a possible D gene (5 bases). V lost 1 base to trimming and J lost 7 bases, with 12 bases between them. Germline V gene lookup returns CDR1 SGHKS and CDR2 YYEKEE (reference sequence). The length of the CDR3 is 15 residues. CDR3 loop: CASSLYGTLNSPLHF. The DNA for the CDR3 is TGTGCCAGCAGCTTGTACGGGACTTTGAATTCACCCCTCCACTTT.

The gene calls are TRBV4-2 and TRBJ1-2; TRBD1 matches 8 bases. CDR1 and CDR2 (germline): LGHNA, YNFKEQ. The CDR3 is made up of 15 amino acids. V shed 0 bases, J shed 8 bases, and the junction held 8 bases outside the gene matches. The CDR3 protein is CASSQDSSRGQGYTF. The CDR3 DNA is TGTGCCAGCAGCCAAGATAGTTCCAGGGGGCAGGGCTACACCTTC.

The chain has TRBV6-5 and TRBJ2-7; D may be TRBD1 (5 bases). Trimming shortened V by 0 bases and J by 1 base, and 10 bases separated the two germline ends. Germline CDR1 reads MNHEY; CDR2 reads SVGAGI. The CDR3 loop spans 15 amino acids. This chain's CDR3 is CASSYSGHVSYEQYF. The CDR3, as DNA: TGTGCCAGCAGTTACTCAGGACACGTTTCCTACGAGCAGTACTTC.

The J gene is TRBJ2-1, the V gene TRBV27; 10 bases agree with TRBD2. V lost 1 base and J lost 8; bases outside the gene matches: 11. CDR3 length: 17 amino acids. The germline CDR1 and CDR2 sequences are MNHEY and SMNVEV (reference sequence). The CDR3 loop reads CASSLLVAGGLGHEQFF. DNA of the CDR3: TGTGCCAGCAGTTTATTAGTAGCGGGGGGATTAGGGCATGAGCAGTTCTTC.